This is a list of T cell receptor beta chains from one sample in a study of CD8+CD57+ T cells in acquired aplastic anemia. TCRdb re-derived calls from the reads in MiXCR, one entry per CDR3 protein. The data contain 80,000 or so distinct CDR3 sequences, roughly 72% of them singletons. The sequencing sample was made of sorted CD4+, CD8+, or CD8+CD57+ T cells (not recorded which) from PBMCs. The receptors were gathered from a human donor with aplastic anemia. CDR3s include the opening cysteine and the closing phenylalanine or tryptophan. D genes are given only for firm matches. The size of a clone is reported for some rows only, either as once, few or many, or as a class for expanded clones.

>TRBJ1-5|TRBV2|NA|NA
CASRTDRTSNQPQHF
TGTGCCAGTAGAACAGACAGGACGAGCAATCAGCCCCAGCATTTT
>TRBJ2-1|TRBV24-1|NA|NA
CATSDPFGPNNEQFF
TGTGCCACCAGTGATCCCTTTGGGCCGAACAATGAGCAGTTCTTC
>TRBJ1-2|TRBV19|NA|NA
CASSPLVADGYTF
TGTGCCAGTAGTCCCCTGGTAGCCGATGGCTACACCTTC
>TRBJ2-3|TRBV7-2|NA|NA
CASSFPGESRTDTQYF
TGTGCCAGCAGCTTCCCCGGTGAGAGCCGCACAGATACGCAGTATTTT
>TRBJ2-7|TRBV29-1|few|TRBD1
CSVEETGHYEQYF
TGCAGCGTTGAAGAGACAGGGCACTACGAGCAGTACTTC
>TRBJ1-2|TRBV14|many|NA
CASSQWGGPNYGYTF
TGTGCCAGCAGCCAATGGGGGGGGCCCAACTATGGCTACACCTTC
>TRBJ2-1|TRBV5-1|NA|NA
CASSLDYNEQFF
TGCGCCAGCAGCTTGGATTACAATGAGCAGTTCTTC
>TRBJ2-3|TRBV9|NA|TRBD2
CASSITSGGDTQYF
TGTGCCAGCAGCATTACTAGCGGTGGAGATACGCAGTATTTT
>TRBJ2-1|TRBV29-1|NA|NA
CSGDTSMYNEQFF
TGCAGCGGCGATACCTCTATGTACAATGAGCAGTTCTTC
>TRBJ1-2|TRBV7-8|NA|TRBD1
CASSLGQGRNGYTF
TGTGCCAGCAGCTTAGGACAGGGGAGGAATGGCTACACCTTC
>TRBJ2-7|TRBV2|NA|NA
CASSEWAYEQYF
TGTGCCAGCAGTGAATGGGCCTACGAGCAGTACTTC
>TRBJ2-5|TRBV13|NA|NA
CASSFRSQETQYF
TGTGCCAGCAGCTTCCGGTCCCAAGAGACCCAGTACTTC
>TRBJ2-7|TRBV13|NA|NA
CACSLGRLPYEQYF
TGTGCCTGCAGCTTAGGCCGACTGCCCTACGAGCAGTACTTC
>TRBJ1-2|TRBV24-1|NA|NA
CATSDLPGGEGGYTF
TGTGCCACCAGTGATTTACCCGGGGGTGAGGGCGGCTACACCTTC
>TRBJ2-7|TRBV19|NA|NA
CASSIAQGSSYEQYF
TGTGCCAGTAGTATAGCACAGGGTAGCTCCTACGAGCAGTACTTC
>TRBJ1-2|TRBV7-9|few|NA
CASSLGTSPYGYTF
TGTGCCAGCAGCTTAGGCACGTCCCCCTATGGCTACACCTTC
>TRBJ2-3|TRBV5-1|many|NA
CASSFSRTGTDTQYF
TGCGCCAGCAGCTTTAGTCGGACTGGCACAGATACGCAGTATTTT
>TRBJ1-5|TRBV24-1|many|NA
CATATRGSNQPQHF
TGTGCCACCGCTACCCGGGGAAGCAATCAGCCCCAGCATTTT
>TRBJ1-1|TRBV10-3|once|NA
CAITQTENTEAFF
TGTGCCATCACCCAAACAGAGAACACTGAAGCTTTCTTT
>TRBJ2-2|TRBV24-1|once|NA
CAAGQPGELFF
TGTGCCGCGGGACAGCCCGGGGAGCTGTTTTTT
>TRBJ2-7|TRBV10-3|few|TRBD1
CAISTGVWNSYEQYF
TGTGCCATCAGCACAGGGGTTTGGAACTCCTACGAGCAGTACTTC
>TRBJ1-6|TRBV11-1|NA|TRBD1
CASSLGIGQGGERSPLHF
TGTGCCAGCAGCTTAGGGATCGGGCAAGGGGGCGAACGGTCACCCCTCCACTTT
>TRBJ2-5|TRBV5-1|once|NA
CASNLYGAGEQETQYF
TGCGCCAGTAACCTGTATGGGGCAGGGGAACAAGAGACCCAGTACTTC
>TRBJ2-7|TRBV15|NA|NA
CATSRDPGYEQYF
TGTGCCACCAGCAGAGATCCGGGGTACGAGCAGTACTTC
>TRBJ1-3|TRBV9|NA|NA
CACSVWGSGNTIYF
TGTGCCTGCAGCGTATGGGGATCCGGAAACACCATATATTTT
>TRBJ1-6|TRBV19|NA|TRBD1
CASSIKGATSPLHF
TGTGCCAGTAGTATTAAGGGGGCGACTTCACCCCTCCACTTT
>TRBJ2-1|TRBV9|NA|NA
CASSILPGVDEQFF
TGTGCCAGCAGTATCCTCCCAGGGGTTGATGAGCAGTTCTTC
>TRBJ2-1|TRBV29-1|few|NA
CSVDRFVSDEQFF
TGCAGCGTTGATCGGTTTGTAAGCGATGAGCAGTTCTTC
>TRBJ2-7|TRBV10-3|NA|NA
CATQTQGRYEQYF
TGTGCCACCCAAACCCAGGGGAGATACGAGCAGTACTTC
>TRBJ2-5|TRBV7-8|NA|NA
CASSPRTRVQETQYF
TGTGCCAGCAGCCCCCGGACGAGGGTTCAAGAGACCCAGTACTTC
>TRBJ1-1|TRBV11-2|NA|NA
CASSLDPGDVTEAFF
TGTGCCAGCAGCTTAGATCCCGGGGATGTCACTGAAGCTTTCTTT
>TRBJ1-5|TRBV19|many|TRBD1
CASSNLDRGNQPQHF
TGTGCCAGTAGTAACCTGGACAGGGGAAATCAGCCCCAGCATTTT
>TRBJ2-1|TRBV7-2|many|TRBD1
CASSRGQSSYNEQFF
TGTGCCAGCAGCCGGGGACAGAGCTCCTACAATGAGCAGTTCTTC
>TRBJ1-6|TRBV7-6|NA|NA
CASSSQAGSPLHF
TGTGCCAGCAGCTCTCAGGCCGGGTCACCCCTCCACTTT
>TRBJ2-1|TRBV25-1|NA|TRBD1
CASSEDRDRSFWDEQFF
TGTGCCAGCAGTGAAGACCGGGACAGGTCCTTTTGGGATGAGCAGTTCTTC
>TRBJ2-1|TRBV4-2|once|NA
CASSQELDNEQFF
TGTGCCAGCAGCCAAGAACTAGACAATGAGCAGTTCTTC
>TRBJ2-3|TRBV7-9|NA|NA
CASSLELAGLYF
TGTGCCAGCAGCTTAGAACTAGCTGGGTTGTATTTT
>TRBJ2-5|TRBV9|NA|NA
CASSEGGQHRGTQYF
TGTGCCAGCAGCGAGGGGGGACAGCACCGGGGGACCCAGTACTTC
>TRBJ1-6|TRBV14|once|NA
CASSQQPSPLHF
TGTGCCAGCAGCCAACAGCCTTCACCCCTCCACTTT
>TRBJ1-6|TRBV5-6|NA|TRBD1
CASSLRDRAFTPLHF
TGTGCCAGCAGCCTACGGGACAGGGCTTTTACACCCCTCCACTTT
>TRBJ2-5|TRBV29-1|few|TRBD2
CSVSPNGLALETQYF
TGCAGCGTTAGTCCAAACGGACTAGCGCTAGAGACCCAGTACTTC
>TRBJ2-7|TRBV15|few|TRBD1
CATSIRQGEYEQYF
TGTGCCACCAGCATTAGACAGGGAGAATACGAGCAGTACTTC
>TRBJ2-3|TRBV4-3|NA|NA
CASSGGTGSSADTQYF
TGCGCCAGCAGCGGGGGAACAGGGAGTAGCGCAGATACGCAGTATTTT
>TRBJ2-5|TRBV7-8|NA|NA
CASSPVGETQYF
TGTGCCAGCAGCCCGGTAGGAGAGACCCAGTACTTC
>TRBJ2-2|TRBV6-4|many|NA
CASSDARGELFF
TGTGCCAGCAGTGACGCCCGGGGGGAGCTGTTTTTT
>TRBJ1-6|TRBV7-6|NA|NA
CASTSREGNSPLHF
TGTGCCAGCACCTCCCGGGAGGGAAATTCACCCCTCCACTTT
>TRBJ1-5|TRBV5-5|many|NA
CASSLTKGRQPQHF
TGTGCCAGCAGCCTGACGAAGGGAAGGCAGCCCCAGCATTTT
>TRBJ2-7|TRBV19|NA|TRBD1
CASSMGQGPYEQYF
TGTGCCAGTAGTATGGGACAGGGACCCTACGAGCAGTACTTC
>TRBJ2-5|TRBV10-3|NA|TRBD2
CAISEGLAREAQYF
TGTGCCATCAGTGAAGGACTAGCGAGGGAGGCCCAGTACTTC
>TRBJ2-7|TRBV24-1|NA|NA
CATSDTIDSYEQYF
TGTGCCACCAGTGATACGATCGACAGTTACGAGCAGTACTTC
>TRBJ2-7|TRBV10-3|NA|TRBD2
CAISDGGRYEQYF
TGTGCCATCAGTGACGGCGGGAGGTACGAGCAGTACTTC
>TRBJ2-6|TRBV6-1|NA|NA
CASSEPGSGANVLTF
TGTGCCAGCAGTGAGCCAGGGAGTGGGGCCAACGTCCTGACTTTC
>TRBJ1-4|TRBV29-1|NA|TRBD1
CSVEGQRGEKLFF
TGCAGCGTTGAGGGACAGCGGGGTGAAAAACTGTTTTTT
>TRBJ1-2|TRBV7-9|NA|TRBD1
CASSLDSRGHGYTF
TGTGCCAGCAGCTTAGATAGCAGGGGGCATGGCTACACCTTC
>TRBJ2-7|TRBV5-1|NA|NA
CASSLESGYEQYF
TGCGCCAGCAGCCTGGAAAGTGGGTACGAGCAGTACTTC